This T cell receptor beta chain was observed in a study of blood T cell repertoires in COVID-19. About the study: Researchers got acute and convalescent COVID-19 samples from the United States, Italy and Spain.

Germline V gene data show CDR1 as SNHLY and CDR2 as FYNNEI. CDR3 size: 15 residues. Germline trimming cut 6 bases from V and 4 bases from J; bases unmatched to any gene: 7. Per the authors' pipeline: Amplification of reference gene primers was used by the study to estimate nucleated cell counts. Assay: immunoSEQ multiplex PCR; the TCRdb copy retains only in-frame clones and omits some. That table is the source of V, J and clone size, and D and trimming were worked out from the DNA. The sample includes about 150,000 clones, around 80% of them seen just once. The clonotype was recovered from a woman between 50 and 59 years old who had recovered from COVID-19. The specimen was PBMCs or T cells enriched from blood (not recorded which). The gene calls are TRBV2 and TRBJ2-3; 10 bases align to TRBD2. This chain's CDR3 is CASRWSSGSPDTQYF. The CDR3 DNA follows: TGTGCCAGCAGGTGGTCTAGCGGGAGTCCAGATACGCAGTATTTT.